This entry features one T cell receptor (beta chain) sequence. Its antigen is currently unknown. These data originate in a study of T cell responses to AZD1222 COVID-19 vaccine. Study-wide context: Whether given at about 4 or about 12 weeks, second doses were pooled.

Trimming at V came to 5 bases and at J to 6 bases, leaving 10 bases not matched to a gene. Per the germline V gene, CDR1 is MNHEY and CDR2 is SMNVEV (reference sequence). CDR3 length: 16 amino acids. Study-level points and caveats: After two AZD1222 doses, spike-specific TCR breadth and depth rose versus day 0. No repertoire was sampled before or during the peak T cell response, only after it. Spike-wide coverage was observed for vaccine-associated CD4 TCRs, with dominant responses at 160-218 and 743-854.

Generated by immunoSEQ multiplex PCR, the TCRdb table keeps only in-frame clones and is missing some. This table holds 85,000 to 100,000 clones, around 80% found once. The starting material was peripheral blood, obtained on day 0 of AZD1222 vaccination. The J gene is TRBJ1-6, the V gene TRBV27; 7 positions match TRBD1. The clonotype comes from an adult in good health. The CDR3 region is CASSEQGFAFNSPLHF. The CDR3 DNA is TGTGCCAGCAGTGAACAGGGGTTTGCCTTTAATTCACCCCTCCACTTT.